This TCR beta chain was identified in a study of CD4 T cells in relation to SARS-CoV-2 and coronaviruses (dated by TCRdb to the early 2020s). As for the study more broadly: In the ViraFEST assay, PBMCs were cultured with antigen for nine to ten days, after which TCR beta CDR3s were sequenced to identify clonal expansions specific to the antigen. A different TCR-beta assay, based on Illumina, was used to sequence expansion assays from other donors in the study. Memory CD4+ T cell crossreactivity between SARS-CoV-2 and common cold coronavirus spike proteins was assessed at the TCR clonotype level in the study. Samples from three pre-COVID donors and the naive versus memory experiments were sequenced with the Adaptive Biotechnologies TCR-sequencing kit; other data were Illumina-based. An HIV-1 Nef peptide pool or a culture without peptide was used as the negative reference condition. Patient-derived lymphoblastoid cell lines were used to map the HLA restriction of shared crossreactive spike epitopes. What the research found in general, with its limitations: Because no donor provided both pre-pandemic and post-infection samples, tracing the source of pre-existing responses was limited. Since the crossreactivity analysis centred on spike protein, crossreactivity against other viral proteins was not assessed. The study was constrained by small numbers of patients and of tested TCRs. Compared with monoreactive clones, crossreactive clones had significantly weaker SARS-CoV-2-driven expansion, a result consistent with antigenic imprinting. Memory CD4+ clonotypes crossrecognizing SARS-CoV-2 and at least one common cold coronavirus spike were found in around 65% of donors.

CD4+ T cells from unexposed donors were collected before the COVID-19 pandemic (2011-2018). After around ten days of culture, CD4+ T cells were isolated with the EasySep CD4+ T cell isolation kit. Unexposed donor CD4+ T cells were tested for reactivity to SARS-CoV-2 S and N and four common cold coronavirus spike pools, as cell number allowed. Each well held 1.5 million to 2 million PBMCs cultured in IMDM containing approximately 5.4% human AB serum and about 9.4 IU/ml IL-2. Half of the culture medium was replaced with fresh IL-2-containing medium on days 3 and 7. Triplicate replicate wells were generally used for each peptide culture condition. The leukapheresis product for the unexposed donors was obtained through commercial purchase. Ficoll-Paque PLUS gradient centrifugation was used to isolate PBMCs from either whole blood or leukapheresis product. The PBMCs went either fresh into the expansion assay or into cryopreservation at -140 degrees C. The QIAamp Micro DNA Kit was used to extract genomic DNA from the CD4+ T cells.

Including the terminal cysteine and phenylalanine, the CDR3 comprises 14 residues. This entry keeps only the CDR3 DNA: 42 bases, framed from base 1. As encoded in the germline V gene (reference sequence), CDR1 is SEHNR while CDR2 is FQNEAQ. At the junction V is shortened by 5 bases and J by 6 bases; bases outside the gene matches: 4. The library was made by the immunoSEQ multiplex PCR assay. As for the original processing: During preprocessing, nonproductive sequences were removed, as were CDR3s that did not start with C, did not end with F or W, or were shorter than 7 amino acids. Antigen-specific clonotypes were called with the MANAFEST web app, based on expansion relative to reference and other culture wells. A clone was considered positive if significant expansion relative to the reference culture was observed in 2 of 3 replicate wells at an FDR below 0.05. Positive clones also required significant expansion versus all other tandem wells and an odds ratio above 5. CDR3 homology was quantified as pairwise Levenshtein distance, calculated with the stringdist R package after three terminal residues were trimmed from each end. The table comes from immuneACCESS by way of TCRdb, which keeps in-frame sequences with V and J called. Part of the clones is missing from these tables; in studies checked, under half for an unresolved V gene and the rest for unknown reasons. For V, J and clone size, that table is used; D and trimming come from the DNA. The sample table shows 18,000 or so clones, and over 70% are seen once. The ten top clones hold roughly 22% of the sample.

As to this clone: The antigen this receptor binds is unknown. Nothing much larger sits one base from this clone, and base qualities are not available.

The sequenced sample was CD4+ T cells from PBMCs, cultured in vitro. The rearrangement combines TRBV7-9 with TRBJ1-6; 7 of the junction bases match TRBD1. This sequence was found in a human donor in good health. The DNA sequence is as follows: TGTGCCAGCAGCGCCGGGGACAGTAATTCACCCCTCCACTTT. This yields the protein CASSAGDSNSPLHF.